This T cell receptor (beta chain) was sequenced in a study of OX40 agonist ivuxolimab in advanced cancers. Study-wide context: The patients' treatment was ivuxolimab, an agonistic anti-OX40 (CD134) antibody. The group had a mean age of around 60 years, ranged from roughly 20 to 79, and was less than 85% male. Overall study findings and caveats: CD4+ and CD8+ T cells in blood underwent clonal expansion by week 6 at 0.1 to 3.0 mg/kg.

The V gene's germline CDR1 is SQVTM and CDR2 ANQGSEA. V was clipped by 0 bases and J by 2 bases, with 17 bases between them. This CDR3 is 16 amino acids long. Libraries were prepared by immunoSEQ multiplex PCR; TCRdb keeps only in-frame clonotypes and omits some of them. Here the sample spans tens of thousands of clones, 90% to 95% being singletons. A note on this clone: The target antigen is unknown.

This receptor was obtained from an adult with an advanced solid tumor such as melanoma, head and neck, liver or kidney cancer. This sequence joins TRBV29-1 and TRBJ2-7; perhaps D is TRBD1 or TRBD2 (6 bases each). The specimen comprised CD4+ or CD8+ T cells sorted from blood, sampled in a trial of the OX40 agonist ivuxolimab. The CDR3 region has the DNA TGCAGCGTTGAAGATCCCGGGGGCAGTATCCCCTACGAGCAGTACTTC. Amino acid sequence: CSVEDPGGSIPYEQYF.